This entry lists 29 T cell receptor beta chains sequenced from one sample in a study of graft-versus-host responses after intestinal transplantation. Using immunoSEQ multiplex PCR, the repertoire was profiled, and TCRdb retains in-frame clones only, with some absent. Among fewer than 4,500 clones, 94% were seen once, and the ten largest hold more than 0.9%. The material sequenced was PBMCs, taken 11 days after intestinal transplantation. All receptors derive from a human patient who received an intestinal transplant, so some T cells may come from the graft donor.

This chain links TRBV19 with TRBJ2-1; D perhaps matches TRBD2 (5 bases). Germline V gene lookup returns CDR1 LNHDA and CDR2 SQIVND (reference sequence). The CDR3 totals 12 residues. Between the trimmed V and J ends, which lost 6 bases and 7 bases, there was a span of 10 bases. For the CDR3, the DNA is TGTGCCAGTAGCCCCACGGGGAATGAGCAGTTCTTC. Its translation: CASSPTGNEQFF.

This clone has only a few counts. J is TRBJ2-4 and V is TRBV21-1; no DNA check was done on the table's D call, TRBD2. TRBV21-1 is assigned pseudogene status. The CDR3 length is 17 residues. DNA for the CDR3: TGTGCCAGCAGTGGTTTAGTAGCTCAGCAAAGAAAAAACATTCAGTACTTC. This codes for CASSGLVAQQRKNIQYF.

This chain links TRBV11-2 with TRBJ2-2; no clear D. CDR1 and CDR2 (germline): SGHAT, FQNNGV. V lost 8 bases and J lost 0, with 13 bases in between. The CDR3 spans 15 residues. CDR3 in DNA: TGTGCCAGCCCGAATAAACTAACGAACACCGGGGAGCTGTTTTTT. Amino acids: CASPNKLTNTGELFF.

V gene TRBV5-1 combines with J gene TRBJ2-7, with 10 bases lining up with TRBD1. CDR1 is SGHRS and CDR2 is YFSETQ in the germline V gene. Trimming took 5 bases from V and 4 from J; bases not matched to a gene: 12. This CDR3 has 16 amino acids. The CDR3 sequence: CASRTVPGQGLYEQYF. The DNA of the CDR3 is TGCGCCAGCAGAACGGTCCCGGGACAGGGGCTATACGAGCAGTACTTC.

The V call is TRBV11-2, the J call TRBJ2-7; TRBD2 is a possible D gene (5 bases). Per germline, CDR1 SGHAT and CDR2 FQNNGV. V was shortened by 0 bases and J by 7 bases, with 19 bases between the two germline ends. There are 16 residues in the CDR3. The CDR3 DNA follows: TGTGCCAGCAGCTTAGAACTATCCCCATACTCGGGGGAGCAGTACTTC. This codes for CASSLELSPYSGEQYF.

This clone has just one count. The chain is built from TRBV6-5 and TRBJ2-7; D perhaps matches TRBD1 (5 bases). CDR1 and CDR2 (germline): MNHEY, SVGAGI. The CDR3 spans 14 residues. V was clipped by 5 bases and J by 3 bases, with 14 bases between them. The CDR3 nucleotides are TGTGCCAGCAGTCTCACCGCAGGGTACTACGAGCAGTACTTC. It is translated as CASSLTAGYYEQYF.

V usage is TRBV30 and J usage is TRBJ2-7; 12 nucleotides line up with TRBD1. The germline CDR1 and CDR2 sequences are GTSNPN and SVGIG (reference sequence). With 5 bases clipped from V and 5 bases from J, the junction kept 4 bases outside the gene matches. CDR3 size: 13 residues. The CDR3 coding sequence is TGTGCCTGGGGGGGACAGGGGGCCGACGAGCAGTACTTC. The encoded protein is CAWGGQGADEQYF.

CDR3 nucleotide sequence: TGTGCCAGCAGTATTGCTCCGGGATCCTTCACTATTGCCTACACCTTC. It yields the protein CASSIAPGSFTIAYTF. The chain employs TRBV27 and TRBJ1-2, with D uncertain. Germline lookup yields CDR1 MNHEY and CDR2 SMNVEV (reference sequence). CDR3 length: 16 amino acids. V lost 5 bases and J 10 bases, leaving 26 bases between the germline ends.

The sample holds one count of this clone. The rearrangement joins TRBV13 to TRBJ2-2; 7 nucleotides agree with TRBD1. Germline loops: CDR1 PRHDT, CDR2 FYEKMQ (reference sequence). The CDR3 totals 13 residues. J lost 8 bases, V lost 5 bases, and 5 bases had no gene match. CDR3 DNA: TGTGCCAGCAGCGCTCAGGGGGTTGGGGAGCTGTTTTTT. Translating it yields CASSAQGVGELFF.

The chain couples TRBV6-9 to TRBJ1-5, with D unclear. Germline V gives CDR1 MNHGY, CDR2 SVAAGI. V was clipped by 8 bases and J by 7 bases, with 15 bases between them. The CDR3 length is 13 residues. CDR3 sequence reads: CASGFGVSQPQHF. DNA of the CDR3: TGTGCCAGCGGTTTTGGGGTAAGCCAGCCCCAGCATTTT.

The genes are TRBV28 and TRBJ2-3; 7 nucleotides match TRBD1. From germline, CDR1 is MDHEN and CDR2 SYDVKM. Germline trimming cut 5 bases from V and 3 bases from J; bases unmatched to any gene: 2. The CDR3 runs to 13 residues. The CDR3 protein is CASSLDRTDTQYF. DNA for the CDR3: TGTGCCAGCAGTCTGGACAGGACAGATACGCAGTATTTT.

The genes are TRBV5-1 and TRBJ2-1; D possibly uses TRBD1 or TRBD2 (6 bases each). The CDR3 contains 14 residues. CDR1 and CDR2 (germline): SGHRS, YFSETQ. Trimming removed 0 bases from V and 6 bases from J, with 10 bases in between. The CDR3 sequence: CASSLEGGINEQFF. The CDR3 coding sequence is TGCGCCAGCAGCTTGGAAGGGGGGATCAATGAGCAGTTCTTC.

The genes are TRBV7-9 and TRBJ2-5; no definite D call. The CDR3 is 13 amino acids. Germline-derived CDR1 and CDR2 are SEHNR and FQNEAQ (reference sequence). Between the trimmed V and J ends, which lost 0 bases and 2 bases, there was a span of 4 bases. The CDR3 spells CASSLANQETQYF. CDR3 nucleotide sequence: TGTGCCAGCAGCTTAGCGAATCAAGAGACCCAGTACTTC.

The chain couples TRBV27 to TRBJ2-7; D is undetermined. Germline V lookup: CDR1 MNHEY, CDR2 SMNVEV (reference sequence). V lost 4 bases and J lost 4, with 11 bases in between. There are 13 residues in the CDR3. CDR3 bases: TGTGCCAGCAGTTATACCCCTAGTTACGAGCAGTACTTC. As protein: CASSYTPSYEQYF.

The chain is built from TRBV7-8 and TRBJ2-3; TRBD2 matches 9 bases. Germline values: CDR1 SGHVS, CDR2 FQNEAQ. CDR3 size: 16 residues. V lost 5 bases to trimming and J lost 1 base; unmatched junction nucleotides: 7. CDR3 nucleotides: TGTGCCAGCAGCGACACTAGCGGGCCCCGCACAGATACGCAGTATTTT. Its protein product is CASSDTSGPRTDTQYF.

The chain employs TRBV4-1 and TRBJ2-7; D is unclear. Trimming took 0 bases from V and 1 from J, leaving 19 bases between them. The CDR3 totals 18 residues. CDR1 and CDR2 (germline): MGHRA, YSYEKL. As DNA, the CDR3 is TGCGCCAGCAGCCAAGAGAGCCTTAGGGTAGCAAAATCCTACGAGCAGTACTTC. It is translated as CASSQESLRVAKSYEQYF.

V gene TRBV4-1 combines with J gene TRBJ2-2; 7 bases match TRBD1. Germline CDR1 and CDR2: MGHRA and YSYEKL. The V segment lost 1 base and the J segment 7 bases; nucleotides outside the gene matches: 9. This CDR3 is built from 16 residues. CDR3 nucleotide sequence: TGCGCCAGCAGCCAAGGGCCCCTGACAGGGCTCGGGGAGCTGTTTTTT. Translated: CASSQGPLTGLGELFF.

The rearrangement links TRBV6-5 to TRBJ2-5, with TRBD1 identical over 10 bases. The J segment lost 5 bases and the V segment lost 4 bases, leaving 10 bases of the junction unmatched. The CDR3 totals 16 residues. Germline V lookup: CDR1 MNHEY, CDR2 SVGAGI. The CDR3 region is CASSSAGTGAWETQYF. CDR3 DNA: TGTGCCAGCAGTTCCGCCGGGACAGGGGCATGGGAGACCCAGTACTTC.

V gene TRBV10-3 combines with J gene TRBJ2-1; D is possibly TRBD1 (6 bases). Trimming took off 8 bases at V and 5 bases at J, with 13 bases between the two ends. There are 13 residues in the CDR3. Germline lookup yields CDR1 ENHRY and CDR2 SYGVKD. CDR3 region: CAILGRTDNEQFF. In nucleotides, the CDR3 is TGTGCCATCTTAGGACGGACAGACAATGAGCAGTTCTTC.

The genes are TRBV18 and TRBJ1-1, with 12 bases aligning to TRBD1. Germline CDR1 and CDR2: KGHSH and LQKENI. Trimming removed 5 bases from V and 1 base from J; junction bases left unmatched: 5. The CDR3 extends over 16 amino acids. The CDR3 here is CASSWGQGAKNTEAFF. The CDR3 DNA follows: TGTGCCAGCTCATGGGGACAGGGGGCGAAGAACACTGAAGCTTTCTTT. Full variable domain (missing parts from reference TRBV18 and TRBJ1-1): NAGVMQNPRHLVRRRGQEARLRCSPMKGHSHVYWYRQLPEEGLKFMVYLQKENIIDESGMPKERFSAEFPKEGPSILRIQQVVRGDSAAYFCASSWGQGAKNTEAFFGQGTRLTVV.

CDR3 nucleotide sequence: TGTGCCAGCAGCTTATCGCGGGCAGACAAAAACATTCAGTACTTC. This sequence encodes CASSLSRADKNIQYF. The V call is TRBV11-2, the J call TRBJ2-4, with D tentatively TRBD2 (5 bases). V shed 2 bases and J shed 3 bases, with 11 bases lying between them. The CDR3 covers 15 residues. Looked up from germline, CDR1 is SGHAT and CDR2 is FQNNGV.

This chain connects TRBV4-1 to TRBJ2-5; TRBD2 is a possible D gene (6 bases). V was cut by 2 bases and J by 5 bases, with 18 bases left in between. The length of the CDR3 is 16 residues. Looked up from germline, CDR1 is MGHRA and CDR2 is YSYEKL. The CDR3 DNA follows: TGCGCCAGCAGCCAACTTCGGGACTTCGCCTGGGAGACCCAGTACTTC. Its protein product is CASSQLRDFAWETQYF.

This chain links TRBV18 with TRBJ2-1, with TRBD2 matching over 7 bases. Germline CDR1 reads KGHSH; CDR2 reads LQKENI. The trim removed 3 bases at V and 7 bases at J, leaving 12 bases unmatched. This CDR3 spans 16 amino acids. The CDR3 DNA is TGTGCCAGCTCACCCTCGGCGGGATGGGGAGGGAATGAGCAGTTCTTC. Its translation is CASSPSAGWGGNEQFF.

The rearrangement uses TRBV19 and TRBJ1-1; no clear D gene. Per the germline V gene, CDR1 is LNHDA and CDR2 is SQIVND (reference sequence). The CDR3 covers 17 residues. Trimming removed 5 bases from V and 0 bases from J, with 19 bases in between. The CDR3 protein is CASSDLVGRALNTEAFF. The DNA for the CDR3 is TGTGCCAGTAGTGACTTGGTAGGCCGCGCTCTGAACACTGAAGCTTTCTTT.

The chain combines TRBV19 with TRBJ2-1; D might be TRBD1 or TRBD2, each matching 5 bases. The CDR3 totals 18 residues. Trimming removed 9 bases from V and 1 base from J, with 25 bases in between. CDR1 is LNHDA, CDR2 SQIVND, per germline (reference sequence). The CDR3, as DNA: TGTGCCAGCCCACATGGGGGAGCGGTACTATTTTCCTACAATGAGCAGTTCTTC. Translating it yields CASPHGGAVLFSYNEQFF.

V gene TRBV14 combines with J gene TRBJ2-5; D perhaps matches TRBD2 (5 bases). Germline V lookup: CDR1 SGHDN, CDR2 FVKESK. V was cut by 4 bases and J by 4 bases, with 7 bases left in between. The CDR3 totals 12 residues. CDR3 DNA sequence: TGTGCCAGCAGCCTTCGGGGAGAGACCCAGTACTTC. Protein: CASSLRGETQYF.

The chain links TRBV5-8 to TRBJ2-7; TRBD1 might be the D (7 bases). The CDR3 spans 15 residues. The V and J ends lost 0 bases and 3 bases respectively, with 13 bases between them. The germline gives CDR1 SGHTS, CDR2 YDEGEE. This CDR3 reads CASSLGQGGIYEQYF. CDR3 DNA sequence: TGTGCCAGCAGCTTGGGGCAGGGGGGTATCTACGAGCAGTACTTC.

V and J are TRBV7-2 and TRBJ2-7; D ambiguous. The germline V and J ends were trimmed by 5 bases and 6 bases, with 8 bases remaining between them. CDR3 size: 11 residues. Germline assignment: CDR1 SGHTA and CDR2 FQGNSA. CDR3 region: CASSLWSEQYF. CDR3 nucleotide sequence: TGTGCCAGCAGCCTCTGGTCCGAGCAGTACTTC.

The CDR3 reads CASSYSGGSLDEQYF. The CDR3 coding sequence is TGTGCCAGCAGTTACTCCGGCGGGAGTTTGGACGAGCAGTACTTC. J is TRBJ2-7 and V is TRBV6-5; 7 bases are a match to TRBD2. V shed 0 bases, J shed 5 bases, and the junction held 7 bases outside the gene matches. The CDR3 spans 15 residues. CDR1 is MNHEY and CDR2 is SVGAGI in the germline V gene.